A single sample is the source of the 19 T cell receptor beta chains below, sequenced in a study of blood T cell repertoires in COVID-19. TCRdb keeps only in-frame clones here, not all; method: immunoSEQ multiplex PCR. This table holds some 75,000 clones, approximately 86% found once. The sequenced material came from peripheral blood. The receptors come from an elderly man with COVID-19, enrolled during active disease.

The chain joins TRBV5-8 to TRBJ1-1, with a possible D match to TRBD1 (5 bases). Germline CDR1 reads SGHTS; CDR2 reads YDEGEE. V lost 3 bases, J lost 1 base, and 13 bases lay in between. The CDR3 is made up of 15 amino acids. The CDR3, as DNA: TGTGCCAGCAGCTACTCGGACACAGGGAACACTGAAGCTTTCTTT. Translation gives CASSYSDTGNTEAFF.

The chain has TRBV6-6 and TRBJ1-2; D is uncertain. Trimming stripped 2 bases from V and 4 bases from J, with 5 bases between. Germline assignment: CDR1 MNHNY and CDR2 SVGAGI (reference sequence). This CDR3 has 12 residues. CDR3 residues: CASSYVSYGYTF. CDR3 DNA: TGTGCCAGCAGTTACGTCTCCTATGGCTACACCTTC.

The V call is TRBV5-1, the J call TRBJ1-1, with D unresolved. V was pared by 2 bases and J by 4 bases, with 12 bases between. The CDR3 is made up of 14 amino acids. The germline gives CDR1 SGHRS, CDR2 YFSETQ. CDR3 in amino acids: CASSLEGRGTEAFF. As DNA, the CDR3 is TGCGCCAGCAGCTTAGAGGGCCGGGGCACTGAAGCTTTCTTT.

CDR3 in amino acids: CASSETRNEQYF. CDR3 nucleotide sequence: TGTGCCAGCAGTGAAACTAGAAACGAGCAGTACTTC. The chain employs TRBV6-1 and TRBJ2-7; TRBD2 might be the D (5 bases). The CDR3 sequence is 12 residues long. In germline, CDR1 is MNHNS, CDR2 SASEGT. Trimming took off 2 bases at V and 5 bases at J, with 7 bases between the two ends.

This rearrangement joins TRBV11-3 to TRBJ1-1; D is unclear. Germline CDR1 and CDR2: SGHNT and YENEEA. The CDR3 covers 14 residues. V dropped 1 base and J dropped 4 bases, with 10 bases sitting between them. The CDR3 loop reads CASSLGRLVTEAFF. CDR3 sequence (DNA): TGTGCCAGCAGCTTAGGGCGGTTGGTCACTGAAGCTTTCTTT. Looking up the rest from reference TRBV11-3 and TRBJ1-1 gives the full variable domain: EAGVVQSPRYKIIEKKQPVAFWCNPISGHNTLYWYLQNLGQGPELLIRYENEEAVDDSQLPKDRFSAERLKGVDSTLKIQPAELGDSAVYLCASSLGRLVTEAFFGQGTRLTVV.

This rearrangement joins TRBV18 to TRBJ2-2; D call uncertain. Trimming took 4 bases from V and 1 from J, leaving 7 bases between them. Germline CDR1 and CDR2: KGHSH and LQKENI. The CDR3 is 14 amino acids. CDR3 sequence (DNA): TGTGCCAGCTCACTGTCGGTGAACACCGGGGAGCTGTTTTTT. Translation gives CASSLSVNTGELFF. Using reference TRBV18 and TRBJ2-2 for the parts outside the CDR3, the full variable domain is NAGVMQNPRHLVRRRGQEARLRCSPMKGHSHVYWYRQLPEEGLKFMVYLQKENIIDESGMPKERFSAEFPKEGPSILRIQQVVRGDSAAYFCASSLSVNTGELFFGEGSRLTVL.

V is TRBV5-1 and J is TRBJ1-5, with 7 nucleotides matching TRBD1. The germline V gene encodes CDR1 SGHRS and CDR2 YFSETQ. With 0 bases clipped from V and 7 bases from J, the junction kept 7 bases outside the gene matches. CDR3 length: 15 amino acids. This CDR3 reads CASSLVGGGRQPQHF. CDR3 coding DNA: TGCGCCAGCAGCTTGGTAGGGGGCGGTAGACAGCCCCAGCATTTT.

The chain recombines TRBV28 with TRBJ2-3; no clear D. CDR1 and CDR2 from the germline V gene are MDHEN and SYDVKM. The CDR3 is 14 amino acids. Trimming stripped 9 bases from V and 2 bases from J, with 15 bases between. The CDR3 nucleotides are TGTGCCAGTTTAGAGAGGTTGCACACAGATACGCAGTATTTT. It codes for CASLERLHTDTQYF.

There are a few counts of this clone. The rearrangement joins TRBV7-6 to TRBJ2-5; 8 bases are shared with TRBD1. Germline V gene lookup returns CDR1 SGHVS and CDR2 FNYEAQ. Losses at the gene ends were 6 bases for V and 1 base for J; bases not matched to a gene: 7. There are 15 residues in the CDR3. CDR3 sequence reads: CASSFGGTGQETQYF. The CDR3 region has the DNA TGTGCCAGCAGTTTTGGCGGGACAGGCCAAGAGACCCAGTACTTC.

The chain employs TRBV29-1 and TRBJ2-7; perhaps TRBD2 as D (5 bases). V was clipped by 5 bases and J by 5 bases, with 22 bases between them. The germline V gene has CDR1 SQVTM and CDR2 ANQGSEA. This CDR3 spans 15 amino acids. CDR3 in amino acids: CSVSGEGTTFNEQYF. The CDR3 DNA reads TGCAGCGTTTCCGGTGAGGGTACGACTTTCAACGAGCAGTACTTC.

The chain recombines TRBV28 with TRBJ1-5; no firm D call. The CDR3 totals 15 residues. Trimming pared 1 base from V and 4 bases from J, leaving 11 bases between. CDR1 is MDHEN, CDR2 SYDVKM, per germline. The CDR3 coding sequence is TGTGCCAGCAGTTTATCAGGAGGCGGGAATCAGCCCCAGCATTTT. Protein: CASSLSGGGNQPQHF.

This chain links TRBV5-1 with TRBJ2-5, with D hard to call. The CDR3 is made up of 14 amino acids. CDR1 and CDR2 (germline): SGHRS, YFSETQ. With 1 base removed from V and 1 base from J, the gap between germline ends came to 8 bases. CDR3 DNA sequence: TGCGCCAGCAGCTTGATTCCGGGCCAAGAGACCCAGTACTTC. Amino acid sequence: CASSLIPGQETQYF.

In its sample, this clone was seen once. The V and J genes are TRBV6-5 and TRBJ2-7, with 10 bases matching TRBD1. Germline V gives CDR1 MNHEY, CDR2 SVGAGI. The CDR3 covers 14 residues. V trimming: 6 bases; J trimming: 2 bases; junction bases outside the gene matches: 4. In DNA form, the CDR3 reads TGTGCCAGCAGCTCGGGACAGGGGCCCTACGAGCAGTACTTC. Translating it yields CASSSGQGPYEQYF.

The rearrangement joins TRBV6-6 to TRBJ2-7, with D possibly TRBD1 on 6 matching bases. Germline values: CDR1 MNHNY, CDR2 SVGAGI (reference sequence). The CDR3 contains 14 residues. Deletions cut 10 bases from V and 0 bases from J, with 16 bases between. CDR3 nucleotide sequence: TGTGCCACGTGGGTGGGGGCCAGCTCCTACGAGCAGTACTTC. Its translation: CATWVGASSYEQYF.

The V and J genes are TRBV2 and TRBJ1-2; D is ambiguous. This CDR3 is built from 12 residues. CDR1 and CDR2 from the germline V gene are SNHLY and FYNNEI. V was clipped by 8 bases and J by 8 bases, with 15 bases between them. CDR3 protein: CASHPQDAGYTF. The CDR3 DNA sequence: TGTGCCAGCCACCCCCAGGATGCCGGCTACACCTTC.

This chain connects TRBV7-2 to TRBJ2-3; D might be TRBD2 (5 bases). The CDR3 spans 15 residues. CDR1 and CDR2 from the germline V gene are SGHTA and FQGNSA. The V end lost 2 bases, the J end lost 0 bases, and 9 bases lay between the germline ends. The CDR3 is CASSLRGYSTDTQYF. CDR3 nucleotide sequence: TGTGCCAGCAGCTTAAGAGGGTATAGCACAGATACGCAGTATTTT.

This chain links TRBV11-2 with TRBJ1-2; possibly TRBD1 for D (5 bases). This CDR3 is built from 13 residues. CDR1 is SGHAT and CDR2 is FQNNGV in the germline V gene. V dropped 8 bases and J dropped 4 bases, with 14 bases sitting between them. CDR3 region: CASGQGLVYGYTF. The CDR3 DNA sequence: TGTGCCAGCGGCCAGGGCCTCGTCTATGGCTACACCTTC.

This chain joins TRBV6-2 or TRBV6-3 and TRBJ2-1; TRBD1 aligns across 9 bases. Trimming took 6 bases from V and 3 from J; bases not matched to a gene: 6. This CDR3 is 15 amino acids long. Germline V gene lookup returns CDR1 MNHEY and CDR2 SVGEGT. CDR3 region: CASSLPGQGYNEQFF. CDR3 nucleotides: TGTGCCAGCAGCCTACCGGGACAGGGCTACAATGAGCAGTTCTTC.

The gene calls are TRBV10-3 and TRBJ1-2; 11 nucleotides line up with TRBD1. The junction had 4 bases not matched to a gene; V was cut back by 3 bases and J by 4 bases. The germline CDR1 and CDR2 sequences are ENHRY and SYGVKD. CDR3 length: 15 residues. The CDR3, as DNA: TGTGCCATCAGTGATAGGGACAGGGGGATCTATGGCTACACCTTC. Translation: CAISDRDRGIYGYTF.